These T cell receptor beta chains were read from a single sample in a study of T-cell memory formation after mild COVID-19. Each CDR3 protein is one row after TCRdb ran MiXCR on the 5' RACE reads. The sample lists roughly 160,000 distinct CDR3 sequences, around 10% occurring once. Source material: PBMCs or a T cell subset sorted from them (not recorded which). The receptors come from a young man who had mild COVID-19 (a few samples of this study predate the infection). Cell type and time point are not known. Both conserved end residues are part of each CDR3. The D gene is left open where the match is weak. Only some rows state a clone size, as once, few, many or a class for expanded clones.

cdr3_nt cdr3_aa clone_size j_call v_call d_call
TGTGCCAGCAGTTCGGACAGGGGCGCAGATACGCAGCATTTT CASSSDRGADTQHF few TRBJ1-5 TRBV12-3/TRBV12-4 TRBD1
TGTGCCAGCAGCCAATGGGCCGGGGCCGACTTGGATACGCAGTATTTT CASSQWAGADLDTQYF many TRBJ2-3 TRBV4-2 -
TGCGCCAGCAGGGGGGCCGGGACAGGAACCTACGAGCAGTACTTC CASRGAGTGTYEQYF - TRBJ2-7 TRBV5-1 TRBD1
TGCGCCAGAAGAGACAGGGCCAGATCGAACACCGGGGAGCTGTTTTTT CARRDRARSNTGELFF - TRBJ2-2 TRBV5-1 TRBD1
TGCGCCAGCAGCTTACAAGGTACCGGGGAGCTGTTTTTT CASSLQGTGELFF - TRBJ2-2 TRBV5-1 -
TGTGCCAGCAGCCCCACCAAGGGGGGACGGCTGAACACTGAAGCTTTCTTT CASSPTKGGRLNTEAFF - TRBJ1-1 TRBV3-1 -
TGTGCCAGCAGCCCGGGAGGGGGCCCTGAAGCTTTCTTT CASSPGGGPEAFF - TRBJ1-1 TRBV9 TRBD1
TGTGCCAGCAGTTTCTCGGGGCAAACGCAGTATTTT CASSFSGQTQYF few TRBJ2-3 TRBV28 -
TGTGCCAGCAGTTTACAGGTTCCCAATCAGCCCCAGCATTTT CASSLQVPNQPQHF - TRBJ1-5 TRBV12-3/TRBV12-4 -
TGCAGTGCTAGAGATGGGGCCGAATATGGCTACACCTTC CSARDGAEYGYTF - TRBJ1-2 TRBV20-1 -
TGCGCCAGCAGCTTGACATGGGTTAGCCCTGAAGCTTTCTTT CASSLTWVSPEAFF - TRBJ1-1 TRBV5-1 -
TGTGCCAGCAGTGATGGCTCCCAGACAGAGCTGTTTTTT CASSDGSQTELFF few TRBJ2-2 TRBV6-1 -
TGTGCCAGCAGCGTATCCGGGACAGGGAAGGGGGATACGCAGTATTTT CASSVSGTGKGDTQYF - TRBJ2-3 TRBV7-9 TRBD1
TGCGCCAGCTCCGAGTCACCCGGGGGGGCTTCATGGGACTACACCTTC CASSESPGGASWDYTF - TRBJ1-2 TRBV5-1 -
TGTGCCAGCACCCAAAGTAGCGGGACAGAAGCTTTCTTT CASTQSSGTEAFF - TRBJ1-1 TRBV7-9 -
TGTGCCAGCAGTAACCAGGGGGGGTGGGAGACCCAGTACTTC CASSNQGGWETQYF - TRBJ2-5 TRBV6-5 -
TGCAGTGCTAGAACCACCAAGGGGATCGGCACTGAAGCTTTCTTT CSARTTKGIGTEAFF few TRBJ1-1 TRBV20-1 -
TGTGCCAGCAGCCCGTTGTCAAGGGATACGCAGTATTTT CASSPLSRDTQYF few TRBJ2-3 TRBV3-1 -
TGTGCCAGCAGTGTCTCCAGGGAGACCCAGTACTTC CASSVSRETQYF - TRBJ2-5 TRBV6-6 -
TGTGCCAGCAGCCGCGGGGGCGGGAAATACAATGAGCAGTTCTTC CASSRGGGKYNEQFF many TRBJ2-1 TRBV7-2 -
TGTGCCAGCAGCGATGGGGGGGGCTACAATGAGCAGTTCTTC CASSDGGGYNEQFF many TRBJ2-1 TRBV9 TRBD2
TGTGCCAGCAGCCCAACGGGACTCGTGTCAGACGAGCAGTACTTC CASSPTGLVSDEQYF - TRBJ2-7 TRBV7-6 -
TGTGCCAGCAGTCGGCGCGTAGCGGGGGGTTTGAATGAGCAGTTCTTC CASSRRVAGGLNEQFF many TRBJ2-1 TRBV2 TRBD2
TGTGCCGGAACGTTTGCTGGCTACACCTTC CAGTFAGYTF - TRBJ1-2 TRBV11-3 -
TGCGCCAGCAGCTTGGAGGGACAGGGCCGGGGCTACACCTTC CASSLEGQGRGYTF few TRBJ1-2 TRBV5-1 TRBD1
TGTGCCAGCAGCGAAGCGGGGGGGCTTGATGAGCAGTTCTTC CASSEAGGLDEQFF many TRBJ2-1 TRBV9 TRBD2